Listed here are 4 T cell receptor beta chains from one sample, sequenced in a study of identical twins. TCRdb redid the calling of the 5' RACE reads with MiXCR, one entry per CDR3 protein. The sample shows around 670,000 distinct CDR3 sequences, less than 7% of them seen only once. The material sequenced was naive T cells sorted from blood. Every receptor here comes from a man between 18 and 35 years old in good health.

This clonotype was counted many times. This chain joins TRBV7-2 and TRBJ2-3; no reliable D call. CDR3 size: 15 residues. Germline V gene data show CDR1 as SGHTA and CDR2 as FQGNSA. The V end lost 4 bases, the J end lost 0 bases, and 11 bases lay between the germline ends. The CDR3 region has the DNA TGTGCCAGCAGCTCCCAAGTGACGAGCACAGATACGCAGTATTTT. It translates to CASSSQVTSTDTQYF. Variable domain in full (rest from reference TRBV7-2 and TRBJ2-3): GAGVSQSPSNKVTEKGKDVELRCDPISGHTALYWYRQSLGQGLEFLIYFQGNSAPDKSGLPSDRFSAERTGGSVSTLTIQRTQQEDSAVYLCASSSQVTSTDTQYFGPGTRLTVL.

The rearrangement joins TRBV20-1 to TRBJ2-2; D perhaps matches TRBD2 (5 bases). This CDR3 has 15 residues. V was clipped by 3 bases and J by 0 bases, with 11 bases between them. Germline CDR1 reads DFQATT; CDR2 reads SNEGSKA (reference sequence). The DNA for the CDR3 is TGCAGTGCTAGTCCGGCGGACTCGAACACCGGGGAGCTGTTTTTT. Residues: CSASPADSNTGELFF.

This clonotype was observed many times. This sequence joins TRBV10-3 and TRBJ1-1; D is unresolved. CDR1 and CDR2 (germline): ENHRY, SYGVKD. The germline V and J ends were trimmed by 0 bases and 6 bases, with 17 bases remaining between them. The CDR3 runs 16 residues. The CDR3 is CAISESSSRAAAEAFF. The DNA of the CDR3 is TGTGCCATCAGTGAGTCGAGTTCTAGGGCTGCGGCTGAAGCTTTCTTT.

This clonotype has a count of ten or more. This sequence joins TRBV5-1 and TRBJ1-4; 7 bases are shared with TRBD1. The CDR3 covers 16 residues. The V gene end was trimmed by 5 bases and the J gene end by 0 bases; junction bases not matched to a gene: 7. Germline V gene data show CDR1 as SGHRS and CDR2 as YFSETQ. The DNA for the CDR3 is TGCGCCAGCAGTTTGACAGGGCTCGCAACTAATGAAAAACTGTTTTTT. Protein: CASSLTGLATNEKLFF.